This T cell receptor (beta chain) is drawn from a study of blood T cell repertoires in COVID-19. Turning to the study itself: The United States, Italy and Spain provided the acute and convalescent COVID-19 samples.

This CDR3 has 14 residues. V gave up 3 bases and J gave up 7 bases; unmatched junction bases: 10. Germline loops: CDR1 DFQATT, CDR2 SNEGSKA (reference sequence). Source study methods: How many nucleated cells were present was estimated from reference gene primer amplification. The method was immunoSEQ multiplex PCR; TCRdb's version includes in-frame clones alone and lacks a portion of them. That table gives V, J and clone size, and the DNA gave D and trimming. The data hold a few hundred thousand clones, with just over 85% observed a single time. Membership in each cohort depended on participant-reported clinical history.

The J gene is TRBJ1-2, the V gene TRBV20-1; 8 nucleotides align to TRBD1. Sequences were obtained from PBMCs or T cells enriched from blood (not recorded which). The clonotype comes from a woman between 40 and 55 years old with acute COVID-19. The CDR3 region is CSASLTGEAGGYTF. The DNA for the CDR3 is TGCAGTGCTAGTTTGACAGGGGAAGCGGGTGGCTACACCTTC.